These 21 T cell receptor beta chains came from one sample sequenced in a study of cytomegalovirus exposure and HLA in healthy donors. 60 Vbeta and 13 Jbeta primers were used in PCR. Assay: immunoSEQ multiplex PCR; the TCRdb copy retains only in-frame clones and omits some. Among some 140,000 clones listed, 70% to 80% were seen once. Source material: PBMCs. These receptors were collected from a young man in good health and CMV-seronegative.

V gene TRBV7-2 combines with J gene TRBJ2-2; 10 bases map to TRBD2. Germline V lookup: CDR1 SGHTA, CDR2 FQGNSA. The trim removed 5 bases at V and 4 bases at J, leaving 7 bases unmatched. The CDR3 contains 16 residues. The CDR3, as DNA: TGTGCCAGCAGCCGAGAAGCGGGAGGGGGCACCGGGGAGCTGTTTTTT. Protein product: CASSREAGGGTGELFF.

The gene calls are TRBV6-1 and TRBJ1-1; the D gene is possibly TRBD1 (5 bases). V was clipped by 10 bases and J by 3 bases, with 12 bases between them. Germline-derived CDR1 and CDR2 are MNHNS and SASEGT. The length of the CDR3 is 12 residues. CDR3 sequence (DNA): TGTGCCACCGGGGGAGCAGACACTGAAGCTTTCTTT. It encodes CATGGADTEAFF.

The J gene is TRBJ2-2, the V gene TRBV28; 7 nucleotides match TRBD1. Germline lookup yields CDR1 MDHEN and CDR2 SYDVKM. The CDR3 is 16 amino acids. The ends lost 5 bases at V and 5 bases at J; junction bases unmatched: 11. For the CDR3, the DNA is TGTGCCAGCAGTCTTACAGGGGCGCGGGTTACCGGGGAGCTGTTTTTT. Encoded protein: CASSLTGARVTGELFF.

The chain carries TRBV6-5 and TRBJ2-5, with D possibly matching TRBD1 (5 bases). The DNA matches TRBJ2-7 better at its end, which makes the J call doubtful. The CDR3 totals 15 residues. Germline lookup yields CDR1 MNHEY and CDR2 SVGAGI. This CDR3 reads CASSYSDPGIYEQYF. The CDR3 DNA is TGTGCCAGCAGTTACTCGGATCCAGGGATCTACGAGCAGTACTTC.

This chain connects TRBV4-1 to TRBJ2-7, with 11 bases identical to TRBD1. The germline V gene encodes CDR1 MGHRA and CDR2 YSYEKL. This CDR3 spans 15 amino acids. The junction had 0 bases not matched to a gene; V was cut back by 0 bases and J by 2 bases. CDR3 sequence: CASSQEGQGAYEQYF. The DNA for the CDR3 is TGCGCCAGCAGCCAAGAGGGACAGGGGGCCTACGAGCAGTACTTC.

The V and J genes are TRBV18 and TRBJ2-2; the match to TRBD2 covers 8 bases. Losses at the gene ends were 1 base for V and 1 base for J; bases not matched to a gene: 5. The CDR3 runs 17 residues. From germline, CDR1 is KGHSH and CDR2 LQKENI. The DNA for the CDR3 is TGTGCCAGCTCACCACGTGGACTAGCTGGGAACACCGGGGAGCTGTTTTTT. Residues: CASSPRGLAGNTGELFF.

The chain links TRBV5-1 to TRBJ2-7; TRBD1 matches 11 bases. The germline V gene has CDR1 SGHRS and CDR2 YFSETQ. The CDR3 loop spans 15 amino acids. V was pared by 5 bases and J by 2 bases, with 6 bases of the junction left unmatched. The CDR3 nucleotides are TGCGCCAGCAGTTCCGGACAGGGGGCTCCCTACGAGCAGTACTTC. This encodes CASSSGQGAPYEQYF.

V is TRBV28 and J is TRBJ2-7, with TRBD1 matching over 7 bases. CDR3 size: 12 residues. Germline V gives CDR1 MDHEN, CDR2 SYDVKM. Trimming removed 5 bases from V and 9 bases from J; junction bases left unmatched: 7. CDR3 sequence (DNA): TGTGCCAGCAGTACCGGGACAGCAGTGCAGTACTTC. This codes for CASSTGTAVQYF.

J is TRBJ2-1 and V is TRBV11-3; 10 bases agree with TRBD1. J gave up 4 bases and V 2 bases, and 5 bases lay outside the gene matches. There are 16 residues in the CDR3. Germline V lookup: CDR1 SGHNT, CDR2 YENEEA. Here the CDR3 reads CASSLTGQGPYNEQFF. The CDR3 coding sequence is TGTGCCAGCAGCTTAACGGGACAGGGGCCGTACAATGAGCAGTTCTTC.

This clone has a single count. This sequence joins TRBV28 and TRBJ2-7; D is unclear. Trimming took 7 bases from V and 3 from J, leaving 16 bases between them. The germline V gene encodes CDR1 MDHEN and CDR2 SYDVKM. CDR3 length: 14 residues. CDR3 sequence: CASTPTGSHYEQYF. The DNA for the CDR3 is TGTGCCAGCACCCCTACCGGGTCCCACTACGAGCAGTACTTC. Variable domain in full (rest from reference TRBV28 and TRBJ2-7): DVKVTQSSRYLVKRTGEKVFLECVQDMDHENMFWYRQDPGLGLRLIYFSYDVKMKEKGDIPEGYSVSREKKERFSLILESASTNQTSMYLCASTPTGSHYEQYFGPGTRLTVT.

The J gene is TRBJ1-2, the V gene TRBV10-3; D perhaps matches TRBD1 (6 bases). Germline lookup yields CDR1 ENHRY and CDR2 SYGVKD. The CDR3 covers 14 residues. V lost 10 bases, J lost 3 bases, and 18 bases lay in between. The CDR3 sequence is CATHRGQNDYGYTF. The CDR3 bases are TGTGCCACCCACCGGGGACAAAACGACTATGGCTACACCTTC.

The chain uses TRBV6-5 and TRBJ1-5; unclear D gene. Germline loops: CDR1 MNHEY, CDR2 SVGAGI. V lost 2 bases and J lost 4, with 12 bases in between. This CDR3 comprises 15 residues. CDR3 protein: CASSYSSGSNQPQHF. The DNA of the CDR3 is TGTGCCAGCAGTTACAGTTCAGGCTCTAATCAGCCCCAGCATTTT.

This clone was observed a handful of times. As DNA, the CDR3 is TGTGCCAGCAGCTTAGTAGGGGTGGCGGGAGGGGGGTACGAGCAGTACTTC. This sequence encodes CASSLVGVAGGGYEQYF. The chain recombines TRBV11-2 with TRBJ2-7; 9 bases line up with TRBD2. Germline loops: CDR1 SGHAT, CDR2 FQNNGV. The V and J ends lost 1 base and 4 bases, in that order; junction bases with no gene match: 11. The CDR3 is 17 amino acids.

This sequence joins TRBV4-1 and TRBJ1-1; D is perhaps TRBD1 (5 bases). The V gene's germline CDR1 is MGHRA and CDR2 YSYEKL. The CDR3 extends over 17 amino acids. V was trimmed by 1 base and J by 2 bases, leaving 17 bases between them. CDR3 nucleotide sequence: TGCGCCAGCAGCCAAGTTGCCCCGGAGGGGAAAAACACTGAAGCTTTCTTT. Protein product: CASSQVAPEGKNTEAFF.

The gene calls are TRBV6-6 and TRBJ1-4; weak D call: TRBD1 (6 bases). The CDR3 sequence is 13 residues long. The germline CDR1 and CDR2 sequences are MNHNY and SVGAGI (reference sequence). V was shortened by 7 bases and J by 4 bases, with 10 bases between the two germline ends. The CDR3 region is CASTQGFNEKLFF. The DNA of the CDR3 is TGTGCCAGCACCCAGGGGTTTAATGAAAAACTGTTTTTT.

The CDR3 bases are TGTGCCAGCAGGTTAGCGGGTCTGAATGAGCAGTTCTTC. It translates to CASRLAGLNEQFF. The rearrangement joins TRBV28 to TRBJ2-1, with 7 positions matching TRBD2. CDR3 length: 13 amino acids. Losses at the gene ends were 6 bases for V and 7 bases for J; bases not matched to a gene: 6. Germline loops: CDR1 MDHEN, CDR2 SYDVKM.

The rearrangement joins TRBV7-8 to TRBJ2-2; D is undetermined. In germline, CDR1 is SGHVS, CDR2 FQNEAQ. The CDR3 contains 14 residues. V lost 3 bases and J 1 base, leaving 6 bases between the germline ends. CDR3 in amino acids: CASSFFVNTGELFF. CDR3 sequence (DNA): TGTGCCAGCAGCTTCTTCGTGAACACCGGGGAGCTGTTTTTT.

In this sample, this clone turned up once. The chain combines TRBV6-1 with TRBJ2-7; D is perhaps TRBD1 (6 bases). CDR3 size: 14 residues. V was trimmed by 6 bases and J by 5 bases, leaving 17 bases between them. Germline CDR1 MNHNS, CDR2 SASEGT. The CDR3 here is CASRGRDISNEQYF. The CDR3 coding sequence is TGTGCCAGCAGAGGACGGGACATTAGTAACGAGCAGTACTTC.

The chain carries TRBV6-5 and TRBJ2-2; D gene uncertain. CDR3 length equals 13 residues. The V gene's germline CDR1 is MNHEY and CDR2 SVGAGI. V was clipped by 8 bases and J by 0 bases, with 7 bases between them. This chain's CDR3 is CASAPANTGELFF. The CDR3 bases are TGTGCCAGCGCGCCGGCGAACACCGGGGAGCTGTTTTTT.

The genes are TRBV2 and TRBJ2-5; 8 bases are shared with TRBD1. The germline V gene encodes CDR1 SNHLY and CDR2 FYNNEI. V gave up 8 bases and J gave up 5 bases; unmatched junction bases: 4. The CDR3 runs 12 residues. The DNA for the CDR3 is TGTGCCAGCTGTCCAGGGGGCGAGACCCAGTACTTC. Its protein is CASCPGGETQYF. Together with reference TRBV2 and TRBJ2-5, the CDR3 gives the full variable domain: EPEVTQTPSHQVTQMGQEVILRCVPISNHLYFYWYRQILGQKVEFLVSFYNNEISEKSEIFDDQFSVERPDGSNFTLKIRSTKLEDSAMYFCASCPGGETQYFGPGTRLLVL.

Only a few counts were recorded for this clone. The chain carries TRBV11-1 and TRBJ2-2, with D possibly being TRBD1 (5 bases). Trimming took 4 bases from V and 6 from J, leaving 12 bases between them. CDR3 length: 14 amino acids. Germline CDR1 is SGHAT and CDR2 is FQDESV (reference sequence). The CDR3 loop is CASSWGRAAGELFF. The CDR3 DNA is TGTGCCAGCAGCTGGGGCCGAGCAGCCGGGGAGCTGTTTTTT.